This entry is about one TCR beta chain. V was trimmed by 3 bases and J by 2 bases, leaving 14 bases between them. There are 16 residues in the CDR3. CDR1 and CDR2 from the germline V gene are LNHDA and SQIVND (reference sequence). Data came from immunoSEQ multiplex PCR; TCRdb stores just in-frame clones and leaves some out. The table records 60,000 or so clones, roughly nine tenths of them present only once. The sample comes from a study of T cell changes during pregnancy in multiple sclerosis. This clonotype originated in a female donor with multiple sclerosis, enrolled in a pregnancy study. The V gene is TRBV19, the J gene TRBJ1-5; no clear D. Sequenced material: peripheral blood, taken in the first trimester of pregnancy. This chain's CDR3 is CASSIRLYRGNQPQHF. CDR3 nucleotides: TGTGCCAGTAGTATTCGACTATACCGAGGCAATCAGCCCCAGCATTTT.